The entry that follows covers one T cell receptor (beta chain) sequence. No antigen is known for it. These data come from a study of early T cells in non-severe SARS-CoV-2 infection. As for the study in general: From unsorted whole blood, bulk RNA was sequenced, and the chains remained unpaired. Broader study findings: VDJdb matches were skewed toward anti-spike CD8 T cell responses.

Unique molecular identifiers were affixed to single, distinct cDNA molecules. TCRdb used MiXCR to reprocess the 5' RACE reads, holding one entry per CDR3 protein. The sample lists 69,000 or so distinct CDR3 sequences, 3.5% to 6% seen once, with roughly 3.4% in the top ten. Germline values: CDR1 SGHRS, CDR2 YFSETQ. The germline V and J ends were trimmed by 4 bases and 1 base, with 14 bases remaining between them. The CDR3 contains 16 residues. The clonotype was recovered from an adult who was a healthcare worker with PCR-confirmed SARS-CoV-2 infection or an uninfected control (not recorded which). The donor label of this sample is uncertain. This chain uses TRBV5-1 with TRBJ2-2, with D perhaps matching TRBD1 (6 bases). Specimen: whole blood, collected at baseline. The CDR3 reads CASSLTTGRNTGELFF. CDR3 nucleotide sequence: TGCGCCAGCAGCCTAACCACAGGGAGGAACACCGGGGAGCTGTTTTTT. The full variable domain, its missing parts supplied by reference TRBV5-1 and TRBJ2-2, is KAGVTQTPRYLIKTRGQQVTLSCSPISGHRSVSWYQQTPGQGLQFLFEYFSETQRNKGNFPGRFSGRQFSNSRSEMNVSTLELGDSALYLCASSLTTGRNTGELFFGEGSRLTVL.